The 13 T cell receptor beta chains below were found in one sample sequenced in a study of OX40 agonist ivuxolimab in advanced cancers. Sequenced by immunoSEQ multiplex PCR; TCRdb stores in-frame clones only, minus some. The table has fewer than 85,000 clones, more than 85% seen once. This specimen consisted of CD4+ or CD8+ T cells sorted from blood, obtained in a trial of the OX40 agonist ivuxolimab. The receptors originated from an adult with an advanced solid tumor such as melanoma, head and neck, liver or kidney cancer.

The chain is built from TRBV4-2 and TRBJ1-2, with no clear D. CDR1 and CDR2 from the germline V gene are LGHNA and YNFKEQ. The CDR3 is made up of 16 amino acids. Trimming removed 2 bases at V and 2 bases at J, with 15 bases between. The CDR3 protein is CASSQTGTPPNYGYTF. CDR3 DNA sequence: TGTGCCAGCAGCCAAACGGGCACTCCACCCAACTATGGCTACACCTTC.

The chain uses TRBV6-5 and TRBJ2-5, with TRBD2 identical over 16 bases. This CDR3 has 16 amino acids. Germline CDR1 is MNHEY and CDR2 is SVGAGI. The trim removed 4 bases at V and 5 bases at J, leaving 4 bases unmatched. The DNA for the CDR3 is TGTGCCAGCAGTTCGGGACTAGCGGGAGGGGAGGAGACCCAGTACTTC. Amino acid sequence: CASSSGLAGGEETQYF.

This chain links TRBV7-6 with TRBJ1-2; D might be TRBD1 (6 bases). CDR3 size: 13 residues. V dropped 1 base and J dropped 5 bases, with 8 bases sitting between them. Looked up from germline, CDR1 is SGHVS and CDR2 is FNYEAQ. Here the CDR3 DNA reads TGTGCCAGCAGCTTAGGACAGGAATATGGCTACACCTTC. Translating gives CASSLGQEYGYTF.

The rearrangement links TRBV27 to TRBJ1-1; D gene uncertain. V lost 2 bases to trimming and J lost 0 bases, with 10 bases between them. Germline-derived CDR1 and CDR2 are MNHEY and SMNVEV (reference sequence). The CDR3 loop spans 15 amino acids. CDR3 sequence (DNA): TGTGCCAGCAGTTTAGGTTGGGGTCTGAACACTGAAGCTTTCTTT. Its translation is CASSLGWGLNTEAFF.

This clone appeared a single time. The rearrangement uses TRBV11-2 and TRBJ2-1, with 8 bases lining up with TRBD1. Trimming at V came to 5 bases and at J to 0 bases, leaving 9 bases not matched to a gene. Per germline, CDR1 SGHAT and CDR2 FQNNGV. The CDR3 sequence is 17 residues long. CDR3 loop: CASSTRTGYSSYNEQFF. For the CDR3, the DNA is TGTGCCAGCAGCACCCGGACAGGGTACAGCTCCTACAATGAGCAGTTCTTC.

The chain is built from TRBV7-2 and TRBJ2-2; D uncertain. This CDR3 is built from 16 residues. V was cut by 5 bases and J by 1 base, with 14 bases left in between. Germline V gene lookup returns CDR1 SGHTA and CDR2 FQGNSA. CDR3 protein: CASSQKALENTGELFF. In DNA, the CDR3 is TGTGCCAGCAGCCAGAAGGCCCTAGAGAACACCGGGGAGCTGTTTTTT.

This sequence joins TRBV12-5 and TRBJ2-5; D unresolved. Trimming removed 6 bases at V and 5 bases at J, with 16 bases between. Germline V gene data show CDR1 as LGHNT and CDR2 as FRNRAP. CDR3 size: 14 residues. The CDR3 coding sequence is TGTGCTAGTGGATCGCGGCCCCTCATTGAGACCCAGTACTTC. Amino acids: CASGSRPLIETQYF.

This chain links TRBV29-1 with TRBJ2-7; the D call may be TRBD1 or TRBD2 (7 bases each). The V gene's germline CDR1 is SQVTM and CDR2 ANQGSEA. Trimming pared 6 bases from V and 6 bases from J, leaving 15 bases between. The CDR3 loop spans 12 amino acids. This CDR3 is CSVHRGGSEQYF. CDR3 DNA sequence: TGCAGCGTCCACAGGGGAGGGAGCGAGCAGTACTTC.

This sequence joins TRBV4-1 and TRBJ2-2, with TRBD1 as a possible D gene (6 bases). The V end lost 1 base, the J end lost 5 bases, and 14 bases lay between the germline ends. Germline V CDR1 and CDR2: MGHRA, YSYEKL. CDR3 length equals 16 residues. The CDR3 is CASSQGVGQRTGELFF. The DNA of the CDR3 is TGCGCCAGCAGCCAAGGTGTAGGACAGCGGACCGGGGAGCTGTTTTTT.

The chain carries TRBV4-1 and TRBJ2-1; D assignment may be TRBD1 or TRBD2 (5 bases each). Trimming removed 2 bases at V and 9 bases at J, with 17 bases between. CDR1 is MGHRA, CDR2 YSYEKL, per germline. CDR3 length equals 15 residues. Written as DNA, the CDR3 is TGCGCCAGCAGCCAACCGGTACTAGGGGCCAGTGAGCAGTTCTTC. It encodes CASSQPVLGASEQFF.

This clone was counted a single time. V and J are TRBV6-5 and TRBJ2-3, with D possibly being TRBD2 (6 bases). This CDR3 spans 12 amino acids. The germline gives CDR1 MNHEY, CDR2 SVGAGI. V was shortened by 11 bases and J by 2 bases, with 11 bases between the two germline ends. The CDR3 region is CAGGLLTDTQYF. CDR3 nucleotides: TGTGCCGGGGGACTTCTCACAGATACGCAGTATTTT.

The table lists this clone with a count of one. The J gene is TRBJ1-1, the V gene TRBV7-4; D remains unclear. V was trimmed by 2 bases and J by 3 bases, leaving 4 bases between them. CDR3 length: 12 residues. Per germline, CDR1 SGHVT and CDR2 SQSDAQ. CDR3 in amino acids: CASSLTHTEAFF. DNA for the CDR3: TGTGCCAGCAGCTTAACACACACTGAAGCTTTCTTT.

The V call is TRBV11-2, the J call TRBJ2-5; 9 nucleotides align to TRBD2. Germline CDR1 reads SGHAT; CDR2 reads FQNNGV. The CDR3 is 15 residues long. The V segment lost 4 bases and the J segment 5 bases; nucleotides outside the gene matches: 8. CDR3 DNA: TGTGCCAGCAGCTCTTACGCGGGGGGGGGCGAGACCCAGTACTTC. This codes for CASSSYAGGGETQYF.